Listed below are T cell receptor beta chains from one sample, sequenced in a study of Ad26.COV2.S vaccination and SARS-CoV-2 variants. Method: immunoSEQ multiplex PCR; TCRdb's copy keeps in-frame clones and lacks some. In the table there are 450,000 to 550,000 clones, about 88% of which are singletons. The material was peripheral blood, obtained in a trial of Ad26.COV2.S vaccine versus placebo. Source of these receptors: a person between 18 and 59 years old who received the Ad26.COV2.S COVID-19 vaccine or a placebo. Both conserved end residues are part of each CDR3. Each record gives: V gene, clone size, CDR3 protein. Size is omitted from some rows. Given values are once, few, many or a class for expanded clones.

>TRBV7-2|.
CASSLLAGAYNEQFF
>TRBV3-1/TRBV3-2|.
CASSQTVSAGTEAFF
>TRBV7-9|.
CASSLGQGRGYTF
>TRBV4-3|.
CASSPGTLNGETQYF
>TRBV28|.
CASSPGTGVLRNEKLFF
>TRBV3-1/TRBV3-2|.
CASSYFTELKYEQYF
>TRBV24-1|.
CATRHPYSNQPQHF
>TRBV28|few
CASSLRLDDGYTF
>TRBV5-1|.
CASSLVGDSYGYTF
>TRBV5-1|.
CASSLALGDGAYEQYF
>TRBV6-5|.
CASRRGQSAWPQHF
>TRBV18|.
CTSSQGQQETQYF
>TRBV24-1|.
CATRDRTNTEAFF
>TRBV30|.
CALQGGMNTEAFF
>TRBV14|.
CASSPSGNTIYF
>TRBV6-6|.
CASLPDRSYEQYF
>TRBV19|.
CASSQGAGTVSNQPQHF
>TRBV7-2|.
CASSLRGGVNYGYTF
>TRBV19|.
CASSIAGTSGSQLRQFF
>TRBV5-4|.
CASSGTVNYGYTF
>TRBV4-1|.
CASSQVLAGVNVDEQFF
>TRBV2|.
CASRLGLSYEQYF
>TRBV29-1|.
CSVEKYGSYNEQFF
>TRBV6-6|.
CASTLKLAGEGNEQFF
>TRBV10-3|.
CAISGTDIREKLFF
>TRBV19|.
CASSVTKKTTNEKLFF
>TRBV30|.
CAWRRDRENTGELFF
>TRBV28|once
CASSIGTAQYGGNQPQHF
>TRBV19|once
CASSPRGGDGNQPQHF
>TRBV6-5|.
CASSHRQGASSPLHF
>TRBV9|.
CASSPGLAGARSYNEQFF